The 28 T cell receptor beta chains below come from one sample, sequenced in a study of shared clonotypes between healthy human individuals. Measured with immunoSEQ multiplex PCR; TCRdb has only the in-frame clones, and not every one. Of roughly 2.1 million clones listed, around 93% are singletons. CD45RO-negative, CCR7-selected cells formed the naive CD8 fraction, which excluded terminally differentiated effector memory CD45RA+ cells. The specimen was naive CD8+ T cells from PBMCs. These receptor sequences come from a man aged 18-30 years in good health. Some clones in this sample may be carry-over from other donors' samples.

The rearrangement links TRBV15 to TRBJ2-6, with a possible D match to TRBD2 (6 bases). Germline assignment: CDR1 LNHNV and CDR2 YYDKDF (reference sequence). The V gene lost 5 bases and the J gene lost 1 base, with 15 bases spanning the gap. The CDR3 totals 17 residues. CDR3 nucleotides: TGTGCCACCAGCCTTGGGGTACTAGCTTCTGGGGCCAACGTCCTGACTTTC. Translating gives CATSLGVLASGANVLTF.

This sequence joins TRBV5-1 and TRBJ2-2, with TRBD2 matching 13 bases. The trim removed 4 bases at V and 4 bases at J, leaving 4 bases unmatched. Germline V gene sequence: CDR1 SGHRS, CDR2 YFSETQ. This CDR3 is 16 amino acids long. The CDR3 reads CASSPRTSGGTGELFF. For the CDR3, the DNA is TGCGCCAGCAGCCCGCGGACTAGCGGGGGCACCGGGGAGCTGTTTTTT.

This clone was seen more than once but under ten times. The chain has TRBV9 and TRBJ2-7; D ambiguous. The V end was cut by 0 bases, the J end by 1 base, with 5 bases between. The CDR3 length is 13 residues. The germline V gene encodes CDR1 SGDLS and CDR2 YYNGEE. Here the CDR3 reads CASSVDASYEQYF. The CDR3 DNA reads TGTGCCAGCAGCGTAGACGCATCCTACGAGCAGTACTTC.

J is TRBJ2-2 and V is TRBV27, with TRBD1 as a possible D gene (5 bases). The germline V gene encodes CDR1 MNHEY and CDR2 SMNVEV (reference sequence). This CDR3 spans 13 amino acids. Trimming took off 8 bases at V and 5 bases at J, with 12 bases between the two ends. This chain's CDR3 is CASSQTETGELFF. CDR3 coding DNA: TGTGCCAGCTCACAGACAGAGACCGGGGAGCTGTTTTTT.

The gene calls are TRBV7-9 and TRBJ1-4; D is unresolved. The CDR3 loop spans 16 amino acids. The germline CDR1 and CDR2 sequences are SEHNR and FQNEAQ (reference sequence). V was cut by 1 base and J by 5 bases, with 14 bases left in between. The CDR3 is CASSLERVSRNEKLFF. CDR3 nucleotides: TGTGCCAGCAGCTTAGAACGGGTATCGAGAAATGAAAAACTGTTTTTT. Full variable domain (missing parts from reference TRBV7-9 and TRBJ1-4): DTGVSQNPRHKITKRGQNVTFRCDPISEHNRLYWYRQTLGQGPEFLTYFQNEAQLEKSRLLSDRFSAERPKGSFSTLEIQRTEQGDSAMYLCASSLERVSRNEKLFFGSGTQLSVL.

This chain links TRBV18 with TRBJ1-2; 8 positions match TRBD1. The CDR3 has 15 residues. Germline V gene sequence: CDR1 KGHSH, CDR2 LQKENI. The trim removed 1 base at V and 11 bases at J, leaving 12 bases unmatched. In nucleotides, the CDR3 is TGTGCCAGCTCACCACAAAGATCGGACAGGGAAGGTTACACCTTC. This translates into CASSPQRSDREGYTF.

The V and J genes are TRBV9 and TRBJ2-7; 7 bases are a match to TRBD1. After removal of 2 bases from V and 0 bases from J, the junction contained 5 bases not matched to a gene. The CDR3 length is 15 residues. Germline lookup yields CDR1 SGDLS and CDR2 YYNGEE. The CDR3 nucleotides read TGTGCCAGCAGCGTCGGGACAGATTACTCCTACGAGCAGTACTTC. Protein sequence: CASSVGTDYSYEQYF.

V gene TRBV27 combines with J gene TRBJ2-7, with D maybe TRBD1 (5 bases). The germline gives CDR1 MNHEY, CDR2 SMNVEV (reference sequence). CDR3 length: 15 residues. V lost 0 bases and J 6 bases, leaving 15 bases between the germline ends. CDR3 residues: CASSLSKARDGEQYF. The CDR3 DNA sequence: TGTGCCAGCAGTTTATCGAAGGCCAGGGATGGCGAGCAGTACTTC.

The chain carries TRBV29-1 and TRBJ2-1; TRBD2 is a possible D gene (5 bases). Germline loops: CDR1 SQVTM, CDR2 ANQGSEA. CDR3 length equals 13 residues. Trimming removed 4 bases from V and 5 bases from J, with 12 bases in between. CDR3 amino acids: CSVGRGSDNEQFF. CDR3 coding DNA: TGCAGCGTTGGGCGCGGGTCGGACAATGAGCAGTTCTTC.

The J gene is TRBJ1-2, the V gene TRBV7-9, with TRBD1 as a possible D gene (5 bases). The CDR3 sequence is 14 residues long. Germline-derived CDR1 and CDR2 are SEHNR and FQNEAQ (reference sequence). Trimming removed 3 bases at V and 7 bases at J, with 15 bases between. The CDR3 DNA is TGTGCCAGCAGCTTTACCACCGGGACGTTTGGCTACACCTTC. Its protein product is CASSFTTGTFGYTF.

The chain employs TRBV23-1 and TRBJ2-4; maybe TRBD1 (6 bases). TRBV23-1 counts as an open reading frame of uncertain function. The V gene lost 0 bases and the J gene lost 2 bases, with 11 bases spanning the gap. The CDR3 totals 16 residues. The CDR3, as DNA: TGCGCCAGCAGTCAATCGAGGGGGATCCCCAAAAACATTCAGTACTTC. This encodes CASSQSRGIPKNIQYF.

This clone is a singleton in its sample. This rearrangement joins TRBV11-1 to TRBJ2-1, with 7 bases fitting TRBD1. CDR1 SGHAT and CDR2 FQDESV come from the germline V gene (reference sequence). Trimming removed 5 bases from V and 0 bases from J; junction bases left unmatched: 10. The CDR3 is made up of 17 amino acids. CDR3: CASSEGQTQISYNEQFF. Here the CDR3 DNA reads TGTGCCAGCAGCGAGGGACAGACCCAAATCTCCTACAATGAGCAGTTCTTC. The full variable domain, with the rest looked up from reference TRBV11-1 and TRBJ2-1, is EAEVAQSPRYKITEKSQAVAFWCDPISGHATLYWYRQILGQGPELLVQFQDESVVDDSQLPKDRFSAERLKGVDSTLKIQPAELGDSAMYLCASSEGQTQISYNEQFFGPGTRLTVL.

The V gene is TRBV4-1, the J gene TRBJ1-1; D is unresolved. Trimming stripped 3 bases from V and 0 bases from J, with 11 bases between. CDR1 and CDR2 (germline): MGHRA, YSYEKL. The CDR3 is 15 residues long. For the CDR3, the DNA is TGCGCCAGCAGCCATCAAGACGGGCTGAACACTGAAGCTTTCTTT. This encodes CASSHQDGLNTEAFF.

The rearrangement joins TRBV9 to TRBJ2-1, with no clear D. CDR1 is SGDLS, CDR2 YYNGEE, per germline. The CDR3 is 17 amino acids. V was trimmed by 0 bases and J by 0 bases, leaving 13 bases between them. In DNA form, the CDR3 reads TGTGCCAGCAGCGTAGTAGATCGACCCAACTCCTACAATGAGCAGTTCTTC. Amino acids: CASSVVDRPNSYNEQFF.

V gene TRBV28 combines with J gene TRBJ2-7, with TRBD1 identical over 8 bases. CDR1 is MDHEN, CDR2 SYDVKM, per germline. Trimming at V came to 6 bases and at J to 6 bases, leaving 13 bases not matched to a gene. This CDR3 region has 15 residues. This chain's CDR3 is CASRMSQGAYGEQYF. The DNA of the CDR3 is TGTGCCAGCAGAATGAGCCAGGGGGCTTATGGCGAGCAGTACTTC.

The rearrangement uses TRBV6-1 and TRBJ2-7, with D possibly being TRBD2 (6 bases). This CDR3 has 15 amino acids. Trimming stripped 1 base from V and 0 bases from J, with 10 bases between. The V gene's germline CDR1 is MNHNS and CDR2 SASEGT. CDR3 loop: CASSEVIAVSYEQYF. In nucleotides, the CDR3 is TGTGCCAGCAGTGAAGTTATAGCGGTCTCCTACGAGCAGTACTTC.

V gene TRBV5-5 combines with J gene TRBJ2-7; D perhaps matches TRBD1 (5 bases). Per the germline V gene, CDR1 is SGHKS and CDR2 is YYEKEE (reference sequence). Trimming took off 2 bases at V and 6 bases at J, with 6 bases between the two ends. This CDR3 region has 11 residues. Here the CDR3 reads CASSFRGEQYF. The CDR3 DNA reads TGTGCCAGCAGCTTTAGGGGCGAGCAGTACTTC.

This clone has a single count. The V call is TRBV5-1, the J call TRBJ1-3, with 10 bases fitting TRBD1. The CDR3 loop spans 13 amino acids. Germline V gene data show CDR1 as SGHRS and CDR2 as YFSETQ. Trimming at V came to 4 bases and at J to 7 bases, leaving 2 bases not matched to a gene. This CDR3 reads CASSLTGGNTIYF. As DNA, the CDR3 is TGCGCCAGCAGCCTGACAGGGGGCAACACCATATATTTT.

This chain connects TRBV7-3 to TRBJ2-2; D call uncertain. Trimming removed 5 bases at V and 4 bases at J, with 8 bases between. The CDR3 has 13 residues. Germline CDR1 SGHTA, CDR2 FQGTGA. In DNA, the CDR3 is TGTGCCAGCAGCCGTCAATTCACCGGGGAGCTGTTTTTT. As protein: CASSRQFTGELFF.

Of note for this clone: This CDR3 is also generated by other DNA sequences in the sample. The genes are TRBV5-6 and TRBJ2-7; D is undetermined. Germline CDR1 and CDR2: SGHDT and YYEEEE. The CDR3 extends over 13 amino acids. Between the trimmed V and J ends, which lost 0 bases and 5 bases, there was a span of 9 bases. CDR3: CASSLGSAHEQYF. The CDR3 coding sequence is TGTGCCAGCAGCTTGGGGTCAGCCCACGAGCAGTACTTC.

The chain combines TRBV19 with TRBJ2-7; 7 bases map to TRBD1. V gave up 3 bases and J gave up 5 bases; unmatched junction bases: 4. The CDR3 covers 13 residues. Germline CDR1 LNHDA, CDR2 SQIVND (reference sequence). CDR3 amino acids: CASSIRGFDEQYF. CDR3 in DNA: TGTGCCAGTAGTATCAGGGGGTTCGACGAGCAGTACTTC.

This clone has a single count. The chain joins TRBV7-9 to TRBJ1-1, with unresolved D. V dropped 0 bases and J dropped 7 bases, with 9 bases sitting between them. The CDR3 runs 13 residues. Looked up from germline, CDR1 is SEHNR and CDR2 is FQNEAQ (reference sequence). CDR3 bases: TGTGCCAGCAGCTTAGCCCTGGAAAGTGAAGCTTTCTTT. It translates to CASSLALESEAFF.

The chain combines TRBV7-2 with TRBJ2-5; 7 nucleotides line up with TRBD1. Germline V CDR1 and CDR2: SGHTA, FQGNSA. CDR3 size: 16 residues. J was trimmed by 4 bases and V by 4 bases; bases with no gene match: 12. The CDR3 DNA reads TGTGCCAGCAGCTCCCGGACAGGCCGTCTCACAGAGACCCAGTACTTC. Translation gives CASSSRTGRLTETQYF.

A note on this clone: Other DNA sequences in this specimen translate into the identical CDR3. The chain combines TRBV6-1 with TRBJ2-1; 10 bases match TRBD2. Germline V gene data show CDR1 as MNHNS and CDR2 as SASEGT. V shed 6 bases, J shed 4 bases, and the junction held 3 bases outside the gene matches. This CDR3 spans 14 amino acids. The CDR3 loop is CASRLAGAYNEQFF. Written as DNA, the CDR3 is TGTGCCAGCAGGCTAGCGGGGGCTTACAATGAGCAGTTCTTC.

This chain connects TRBV5-8 to TRBJ2-7, with 7 bases identical to TRBD1. Germline trimming cut 6 bases from V and 2 bases from J; bases unmatched to any gene: 8. This CDR3 region has 14 residues. Looked up from germline, CDR1 is SGHTS and CDR2 is YDEGEE. The CDR3 DNA follows: TGTGCCAGCACCCTTGGGCAGGGGGCCTACGAGCAGTACTTC. It encodes CASTLGQGAYEQYF.

The chain couples TRBV27 to TRBJ2-3, with D perhaps TRBD2 (6 bases). Germline CDR1 and CDR2: MNHEY and SMNVEV (reference sequence). Trimming stripped 7 bases from V and 6 bases from J, with 32 bases between. The CDR3 loop spans 19 amino acids. CDR3 protein: CASNNGHPRPRLVSDTQYF. The CDR3 bases are TGTGCCAGCAACAATGGGCACCCCCGCCCTCGACTAGTTTCGGATACGCAGTATTTT.

V usage is TRBV19 and J usage is TRBJ1-5; TRBD1 might be the D (5 bases). The CDR3 sequence is 15 residues long. Trimming removed 7 bases from V and 0 bases from J, with 13 bases in between. In germline, CDR1 is LNHDA, CDR2 SQIVND (reference sequence). The CDR3 DNA sequence: TGTGCCAGTACCGAGACAGCATATAGCAATCAGCCCCAGCATTTT. Encoded protein: CASTETAYSNQPQHF.

The J gene is TRBJ2-2, the V gene TRBV4-2; D is uncertain. The germline V gene encodes CDR1 LGHNA and CDR2 YNFKEQ. CDR3 size: 12 residues. V was clipped by 2 bases and J by 6 bases, with 4 bases between them. DNA of the CDR3: TGTGCCAGCAGCCAAAGCTCCGGGGAGCTGTTTTTT. Amino acids: CASSQSSGELFF.